The sample holds one count of the clone carrying this T cell receptor (beta chain). The antigen is not known. The sample contains more than one DNA sequence encoding this CDR3. This sample stems from a study of Tregs in tolerant kidney transplant recipients. This table comes from immunoSEQ multiplex PCR, and its TCRdb copy is limited to in-frame clones, with some not included. This table holds 95,000 to 120,000 clones, nearly 90% found once. General observations from the study: Biological reproducibility was not directly addressed in this study. Findings come from small patient numbers and require larger validation.

CDR1 is SGHNT and CDR2 is YYREEE in the germline V gene (reference sequence). Trimming cost V 1 base and J 3 bases; bases outside gene matches: 3. The CDR3 totals 16 residues. This material consisted of CD4+ T cells from blood, taken before the transplant. V is TRBV5-4 and J is TRBJ2-1; 11 nucleotides align to TRBD2. This sequence originates from a human donor who received a combined kidney and bone marrow transplant. The CDR3 DNA reads TGTGCCAGCAGCTTGCCCGGACTAGCGGGCTACAATGAGCAGTTCTTC. Translated: CASSLPGLAGYNEQFF.